This TCR beta chain is from a study of T cells after yellow fever vaccination. The study made its TCR cDNA through 5'RACE template switching. That step introduced a universal primer site along with UMIs. TCRdb re-derived calls from the 5' RACE reads in MiXCR, one entry per CDR3 protein. Of hundreds of thousands of distinct CDR3 sequences listed, about 9.5% are singletons. With 4 bases removed from V and 4 bases from J, the gap between germline ends came to 5 bases. Germline loops: CDR1 LNHNV, CDR2 YYDKDF (reference sequence). CDR3 length equals 12 residues. This clonotype was detected a few times. Its target is unknown. Overall study results and limits: Researchers cautioned that FACS-sorted repertoires could harbor abundant clonotypes contaminating from the bulk population.

Sequencing used PBMCs, obtained on the day of the first yellow fever vaccination. V gene TRBV15 combines with J gene TRBJ1-5; D is undetermined. This receptor was taken from a man aged 18 to 29 who received the YFV17D yellow fever vaccine. DNA for the CDR3: TGTGCCACCAGCACCGAGAATCAGCCCCAGCATTTT. Encoded protein: CATSTENQPQHF. Supplemented by reference TRBV15 and TRBJ1-5, the full variable domain reads DAMVIQNPRYQVTQFGKPVTLSCSQTLNHNVMYWYQQKSSQAPKLLFHYYDKDFNNEADTPDNFQSRRPNTSFCFLDIRSPGLGDTAMYLCATSTENQPQHFGDGTRLSIL.